This TCR beta chain was sequenced for a study of T cells in narcolepsy. Data came from immunoSEQ multiplex PCR; TCRdb stores just in-frame clones and leaves some out. Of fewer than 40,000 clones in the sample, under 85% were seen once. There are 15 residues in the CDR3. In germline, CDR1 is SGHNT, CDR2 YYREEE (reference sequence). With respect to this clone: The junction departs from germline at one end; a sequencing error may be responsible.

This sequence originates from a human donor with narcolepsy. The rearrangement links TRBV5-4 to TRBJ1-5; the match to TRBD1 covers 11 bases. Material for sequencing was CD45RA- memory CD4+ T cells from PBMCs. CDR3 sequence reads: CARSSPGQGDQPQHF. CDR3 nucleotide sequence: TGTGCCAGAAGCTCTCCGGGACAGGGGGATCAGCCCCAGCATTTT.